The source of this T cell receptor beta chain is a study of cytomegalovirus exposure and HLA in healthy donors (dated by TCRdb to the late 2010s). A note on the overall study: An earlier analysis of approximately 600 of the donors reported roughly 270 Gb of sequence data and around 120 million unique TCR beta sequences from roughly 200 million T cells. An early release that covered 500 to 800 HLA-typed donors contained 250 to 350 gigabases of sequencing data and around 85 million unique TCR sequences. Of the 300 to 500 genotyped donors, 80% to 90% were placed in the genetic ancestry cluster associated with self-reported Caucasian donors. The study was designed to test whether signatures of past pathogen exposure could be identified by cataloging public T cell receptors. Using immunosequencing, the study profiled T cell repertoires from about 610 subjects and related those repertoires to cytomegalovirus serostatus. In addition to the first cohort of about 650 subjects, a separate validation cohort of 120 different subjects was used. High-throughput TCR immunosequencing, statistical association of individual TCRs with disease status, and machine learning were combined to predict cytomegalovirus infection status. In a later analysis, previously published TCR beta repertoires from about 670 donors were re-analyzed and high-resolution HLA genotyping was added so that TCR occurrence patterns could be studied. The later analysis used no new phenotypic data to find candidate immune exposures, relying instead on TCR beta sequences and their occurrence across donors. To decide whether each TCR beta V gene segment behaved as functional or pseudogenic, an earlier analysis of 587 of the donors relied on high-throughput TCR beta sequencing. Donor age, sex, ethnicity and CMV serostatus were compiled together with the repertoire data. In a later genetic analysis, genome-wide SNP genotypes for about 55% of the 666 donors were used, and that subset was treated as a discovery cohort. Every discovery cohort repertoire had been produced on one sequencing platform. Class I and class II HLA loci were covered by the typing at four-digit resolution. Typing coverage differed by locus: A, B, C, DRB1 and DQB1 were typed in roughly 620-630 donors, DQA1 in about 560, DPA1 in 600 to 610, and DPB1 in approximately 450. Several DR-DQ haplotypes were handled as single units for association and clustering because linkage in the cohort was strong. Among 300 to 450 genotyped donors of the cohort, an average of 235,054 unique TCR beta nucleotide sequences were sequenced per donor, roughly 20% of them non-productive. Overall study outcomes, separate from this receptor: When HLA alleles, especially DR and DQ, strongly co-occurred, attributing TCR associations to individual alleles was difficult. Across donors, most TCR sequences were observed very rarely, whereas some public TCRs were present in many individuals. Because counts were too low, 15 or so rarely observed V segments, including chromosome 9 orphons, were excluded from the earlier analysis of under 650 of the donors. Most CMV-associated TCR beta chains appeared to be HLA-restricted in a later analysis, and the HLA associations seemed to be driven largely by CMV exposure. In a later analysis, the rate of TCR association differed among HLA loci, with DRB1 alleles having the most associated TCRs and HLA-C alleles having the fewest. A later analysis reported that several top co-occurrence clusters appeared linked to parvovirus B19, influenza, CMV and Epstein-Barr virus. A further reported finding was that TCR beta sequences accurately predicted the HLA-A and HLA-B alleles for most subjects in the first cohort. Correlated functional status among segregating V segments might reflect linkage disequilibrium, but an unknown experimental factor could not be ruled out. The presence/absence analyses assumed that sequencing depth was roughly uniform across donors, and that assumption may not be true. For the cohort, immune exposure information was limited to CMV serostatus. A later analysis associated 16,951 TCR beta sequences with specific HLA alleles at a false discovery rate of 0.05. A later genetic analysis reported fewer N-insertions in productive TCRs among donors in an Asian-associated ancestry cluster than the roughly 650-donor mean. In this cohort, only TCR beta chains were sequenced, and detectable features were limited by the absence of alpha or paired-chain data. An association between a missense DCLRE1C variant and V-gene and J-gene trimming of TCR beta chains was found in a later genetic analysis and replicated in an independent cohort. In both the original and validation cohorts, the classifier was reported to diagnose cytomegalovirus status with high specificity and sensitivity. An earlier analysis of around 600 of the donors showed that most TCR beta V segments appeared in productive rearrangements either about 87% or about 30% of the time, which broadly matched IMGT annotations. The study listed around 160 TCR beta chains as associated with cytomegalovirus. It was suggested by the authors that the approach could potentially be generalized to other disease states and immunological phenotypes. Because HLA typing was missing for some donors at each locus, association tests included only the typed subset. Compared with equally common non-associated chains, HLA-associated TCR beta chains in a later analysis were more clonally expanded and had lower generation probabilities. A cluster of highly shared sequence variants was judged likely to represent a technical artifact of the sequencing pipeline. In vitro tests confirmed that a few of the cytomegalovirus-associated TCR beta chains recognize cytomegalovirus antigens.

The cohort consisted of more than 650 healthy bone marrow donors. Cohort members were all nominally healthy when sampled, although unrecorded immune exposures were likely present. The donor tested CMV seronegative and was one of the 352 seronegative cohort members. A peripheral blood sample was provided by each donor, and peripheral blood mononuclear cells were used for TCR beta sequencing. The Qiagen DNeasy Blood Extraction Kit was used to extract genomic DNA from the blood cell samples. Library generation was performed with the immunoSEQ multiplex PCR assay. The multiplex PCR relied on a mix of 60 forward primers for TCR Vbeta segments and 13 reverse primers for TCR Jbeta segments. A multiplex PCR assay on genomic DNA amplified the CDR3 region of rearranged TCR beta genes. The Illumina HiSeq System was used to sequence the amplified TCR beta libraries as 87-base-pair reads. In the paper's pipeline: Across the 500 to 700 repertoires, a later analysis counted tens of millions of unique TCR beta chains, 9.5 million to 13 million of which were shared by at least two donors. A nearest-neighbor algorithm error-corrected the raw reads and collapsed the reads into unique sequences, merging closely related sequences to remove PCR and sequencing errors. To assign V, D and J gene segments, CDR3 sequences were aligned to IMGT reference sequences. For a sequence to be retained, at least a six-nucleotide match to both a V gene segment and a J gene segment was required. A rearrangement counted as productive if the CDR3 had no stop codons and remained in frame with V and J, and every other rearrangement counted as non-productive. CDR3 was defined by IMGT convention, running from the second conserved V-encoded cysteine to the conserved J-encoded phenylalanine. The earlier analysis of some 600 of the donors excluded sequences that lacked an unambiguous match to a single V gene segment. In an earlier analysis of approximately 610 of the donors, V segments were called functional above 56.7% productive rearrangements and were called segregating when the between-donor standard deviation exceeded 5%. A statistical classification framework was built to diagnose cytomegalovirus status from the catalog of TCR beta chain sequences. A later analysis assigned V and J genes by comparing TCR nucleotide sequences with IMGT/GENE-DB human TR gene sequences. The TCRdist pipeline was used in a later analysis to assign CDR3 sequences and most-parsimonious VDJ recombination scenarios. In a later analysis, each TCR beta chain was defined by its CDR3 amino acid sequence together with its V-gene family, and reads lacking a unique V-gene family were excluded. A later analysis removed 500 to 600 highly shared, low-generation-probability nucleotide sequences to deal with suspected cross-contamination and a sequencing artifact. In a later analysis, a clonal expansion index for each public chain was calculated from normalized within-repertoire ranks of inferred template counts. A later analysis computed generation probabilities with a VDJ recombination model fitted to out-of-frame rearrangements, and checked the results against IGoR. In a later analysis, hypergeometric tests were used to score TCR-TCR, TCR-HLA and TCR-CMV co-occurrence, with a repertoire-size bias correction applied to TCR pairs. False discovery rates were estimated in a later analysis by permuting HLA or CMV assignments 20 times. A later analysis grouped co-occurring TCRs with DBSCAN, adding TCRdist sequence similarity when clustering within HLA-allele-positive subsets. For co-occurrence clustering, repertoires with fewer than 30,000 or more than 120,000 public chains were excluded, along with 4 to 6 repertoires with anomalous nucleotide sharing. Drawn from immuneACCESS, this table holds only the in-frame rearrangements with V and J called that TCRdb kept. Clones are partly lost; checked studies trace under half to an unresolved V gene and leave the rest unexplained. Clone size and the V and J calls come from that table; the DNA yielded D and trimming. The sample table holds some 140,000 clones, of which roughly 80% were seen once. The top ten clones comprise around 3.1% of the sample.

This clone was recorded a few times. This receptor's antigen is unknown. No quality values exist for individual bases; no much larger clone is one base distant. Material: PBMCs. The origin of this receptor is a female donor in good health and CMV-seronegative.

The nucleotide sequence is TGCGCCAGCAGCCAAGAGTACAGGGGAGCAAGGAAGCTGTTTTTT. This is translated as CASSQEYRGARKLFF. The chain joins TRBV4-3 to TRBJ1-4; TRBD1 aligns with 7 central bases. Based on the germline V gene, the CDR1 and CDR2 sequences are LGHNA and YSLEER. The cysteine opens and the phenylalanine closes a CDR3 of 15 amino acids. Only the CDR3 region is kept as DNA, spanning 45 bases read in frame from base 1. V ends up 0 bases short and J 14 bases short, with an unmatched junction base count of 12.